A selection of T cell receptor beta chains follows, all from one sample in a study of cytomegalovirus exposure and HLA in healthy donors. Data came from immunoSEQ multiplex PCR; TCRdb stores just in-frame clones and leaves some out. The sample has roughly 190,000 clones; 79% are singletons. Sequencing was performed on PBMCs. The source of these receptors is a woman between 50 and 59 years old in good health and CMV-seronegative. Both conserved end residues are part of each CDR3. A D gene is named only where the DNA matches it firmly. Only part of the rows carry a size: once, few, many, or a class if the clone is expanded.

cdr3_nt,cdr3_aa,d_call,clone_size,v_call,j_call
TGTGCCTGCAGTTCAGGGTTTGAGCAGTACTTC,CACSSGFEQYF,-,-,TRBV14,TRBJ2-7
TGTGCCAGCAGCCCACGGGGAGGGGCGGGAGTGGCCTACAATGAGCAGTTCTTC,CASSPRGGAGVAYNEQFF,TRBD2,-,TRBV7-2,TRBJ2-1
TGTGCCAGCAGCCCTGGACAGGAGTCCTACAATGAGCAGTTCTTC,CASSPGQESYNEQFF,TRBD1,-,TRBV9,TRBJ2-1
TGTGCCAGCAGTTACTTAGGGGGAAACTATGGCTACACCTTC,CASSYLGGNYGYTF,-,-,TRBV6-5,TRBJ1-2
TGCAGCGTTGATGGGCAGGGATACACCGGGGAGCTGTTTTTT,CSVDGQGYTGELFF,-,-,TRBV29-1,TRBJ2-2
TGTGCCAGCAGTTGGACAGGGGCGAACACTGAAGCTTTCTTT,CASSWTGANTEAFF,TRBD1,few,TRBV6-5,TRBJ1-1
TGTGCCAGCGACAGCGACGCGAACACCGGGGAGCTGTTTTTT,CASDSDANTGELFF,-,-,TRBV28,TRBJ2-2
TGTGCCAGCAGCACCCGACAGGGACAGAACACTGAAGCTTTCTTT,CASSTRQGQNTEAFF,TRBD1,-,TRBV7-9,TRBJ1-1
TGTGCCAGCAGCTTGGTGGGGCGTACCGCCGGGGAGCTGTTTTTT,CASSLVGRTAGELFF,-,few,TRBV13,TRBJ2-2
TGCGCCAGCAGCAACAACGGACAGTCAGAGACCCAGTACTTC,CASSNNGQSETQYF,-,-,TRBV5-1,TRBJ2-5
TGTGCCAGCAGCTTAGGTAGGGTAGCGGACTTCCAAGAGACCCAGTACTTC,CASSLGRVADFQETQYF,-,-,TRBV11-2,TRBJ2-5
TGTGCCAGCAGCTTAAACAGGGGGGGTTGGAATGAGCAGTTCTTC,CASSLNRGGWNEQFF,-,once,TRBV11-2,TRBJ2-1
TGTGCCAGCAGCCGCGGGCCCAACACTGAGCAGTTCTTC,CASSRGPNTEQFF,-,-,TRBV11-3,TRBJ2-1
TGTGCCAGCAGCTCCGGGACTACCTCCTACAATGAGCAGTTCTTC,CASSSGTTSYNEQFF,TRBD2,-,TRBV7-9,TRBJ2-1
TGTGCCAGCACCAAGGACAGGGGGACCACAGATACGCAGTATTTT,CASTKDRGTTDTQYF,TRBD1,-,TRBV2,TRBJ2-3
TGTGCCAGCAGCTTGTCTGCGGGCGCCTCCTACAATGAGCAGTTCTTC,CASSLSAGASYNEQFF,-,-,TRBV5-4,TRBJ2-1
TGTGCCAGCAGCCAAAGGGGGCGCGGCACTGAAGCTTTCTTT,CASSQRGRGTEAFF,TRBD1,-,TRBV7-9,TRBJ1-1
TGTGCCAGCAGTGCTGGGCAGGGTTCCTACAATGAGCAGTTCTTC,CASSAGQGSYNEQFF,-,-,TRBV2,TRBJ2-1
TGTGCCAGCTCACCGAAACAGGGCAATCAGCCCCAGCATTTT,CASSPKQGNQPQHF,-,-,TRBV18,TRBJ1-5
TGTGCCAGCAGCACGTCCGGGACAGGGCGGAATGAGCAGTTCTTC,CASSTSGTGRNEQFF,TRBD1,-,TRBV7-2,TRBJ2-1
TGCAGTGTGCAGGACAGGAGCTCCTACAATGAGCAGTTCTTC,CSVQDRSSYNEQFF,TRBD1,-,TRBV29-1,TRBJ2-1
TGTGCCAGCAGCCCGACAAAGGCTGGGGCCAACGTCCTGACTTTC,CASSPTKAGANVLTF,-,-,TRBV6-4,TRBJ2-6
TGTGCCAGCAGCTCTAGCGGGGGGAAAAGATACGAGCAGTACTTC,CASSSSGGKRYEQYF,TRBD2,-,TRBV7-2,TRBJ2-7
TGTGCCAGCAGCCCACGGGACTCTCACACAGATACGCAGTATTTT,CASSPRDSHTDTQYF,-,-,TRBV9,TRBJ2-3